This entry is about one T cell receptor (beta chain). Per the original data handling: Amplification of reference gene primers provided the estimated nucleated cell counts. Generated by immunoSEQ multiplex PCR, the TCRdb table keeps only in-frame clones and is missing some. The D gene and trimming were derived from the DNA, and the V and J assignments and clone size from that table. The top ten hold roughly 8.8% of the sample, which has about 73,000 clones, roughly 87% seen once. These data are taken from a study of blood T cell repertoires in COVID-19. On the study more broadly: The United States, Italy and Spain were the sources of the acute and convalescent COVID-19 samples.

The sequence derives from an older man with acute or convalescent COVID-19. The specimen sequenced was peripheral blood.

The CDR3 is CASSQGQSNTEAFF. DNA for the CDR3: TGCGCCAGCAGCCAGGGACAGTCGAACACTGAAGCTTTCTTT. V gene TRBV5-1 combines with J gene TRBJ1-1; 7 positions agree with TRBD1. Per the germline V gene, CDR1 is SGHRS and CDR2 is YFSETQ. J lost 1 base, V lost 4 bases, and 4 bases had no gene match. The CDR3 extends over 14 amino acids. The full variable domain, rest sourced from reference TRBV5-1 and TRBJ1-1, is KAGVTQTPRYLIKTRGQQVTLSCSPISGHRSVSWYQQTPGQGLQFLFEYFSETQRNKGNFPGRFSGRQFSNSRSEMNVSTLELGDSALYLCASSQGQSNTEAFFGQGTRLTVV.